Listed below are T cell receptor beta chains from one sample, sequenced in a study of graft-versus-host responses after intestinal transplantation. Assay: immunoSEQ multiplex PCR; the TCRdb copy retains only in-frame clones and omits some. The top ten hold about 0.5% of the sample, which has about 93,000 clones, 80% to 95% seen once. These receptors have no identified antigens. The specimen was unstimulated CD8+ T cells sorted from spleen or lymph node cells, collected before intestinal transplant. These TCRs come from a human donor who received an intestinal transplant. Each CDR3 is given with its conserved first and last residue. D genes are given only for firm matches.

J | V | D | CDR3 | DNA
TRBJ2-7 | TRBV13 | TRBD2 | CASSSGFQDGGTYEQYF | TGTGCCAGCAGCTCCGGGTTCCAGGACGGGGGGACCTACGAGCAGTACTTC
TRBJ1-4 | TRBV6-6 | NA | CASSYSGLTNEKLFF | TGTGCCAGCAGTTACTCGGGGCTGACTAATGAAAAACTGTTTTTT
TRBJ1-1 | TRBV27 | NA | CASSLGLVGGNTEAFF | TGTGCCAGCAGTTTAGGGCTGGTCGGAGGGAACACTGAAGCTTTCTTT
TRBJ2-7 | TRBV15 | NA | CATSRALGTTSYEQYF | TGTGCCACCAGCAGAGCGCTCGGGACAACCTCCTACGAGCAGTACTTC
TRBJ2-7 | TRBV19 | NA | CASSIVAGHLDEQYF | TGTGCCAGTAGTATAGTGGCGGGGCACCTGGACGAGCAGTACTTC
TRBJ2-3 | TRBV7-3 | NA | CASSLNSFMGTDTQYF | TGTGCCAGCAGCTTAAATAGCTTCATGGGCACAGATACGCAGTATTTT
TRBJ2-1 | TRBV7-9 | TRBD2 | CASSLVLAGVVEQFF | TGTGCCAGCAGCTTAGTTCTAGCGGGAGTAGTTGAGCAGTTCTTC
TRBJ1-5 | TRBV19 | NA | CASSPRQSNQPQHF | TGTGCCAGTAGCCCCAGACAGAGCAATCAGCCCCAGCATTTT
TRBJ1-5 | TRBV7-9 | NA | CASSFEHQPQHF | TGTGCCAGCAGCTTTGAGCATCAGCCCCAGCATTTT
TRBJ2-7 | TRBV7-6 | NA | CASSPGLRYEQYF | TGTGCCAGCAGCCCAGGACTACGGTACGAGCAGTACTTC